These 29 T cell receptor beta chains originate from one sample sequenced in a study of blood T cell repertoires in COVID-19. TCRdb's copy holds only in-frame clones and misses some; the assay was immunoSEQ multiplex PCR. The sample contains around 68,000 clones, under 95% of which appear only once. Sequencing input: peripheral blood. These receptors all stem from a man aged 65 to 79 with active COVID-19.

This chain links TRBV19 with TRBJ1-3; D unresolved. V lost 4 bases, J lost 4 bases, and 5 bases lay in between. Germline CDR1 and CDR2: LNHDA and SQIVND (reference sequence). The CDR3 has 12 amino acids. The CDR3 sequence is CASSTQGNTIYF. In nucleotides, the CDR3 is TGTGCCAGTAGTACGCAGGGAAACACCATATATTTT.

V is TRBV12-3 or TRBV12-4 and J is TRBJ2-2, with 7 bases fitting TRBD1. J was trimmed by 6 bases and V by 8 bases; bases with no gene match: 3. This CDR3 is built from 12 residues. The CDR3 DNA follows: TGTGCCAGCCTTCAGGGGGCCGGGGAGCTGTTTTTT. It translates to CASLQGAGELFF.

The V and J genes are TRBV24-1 and TRBJ1-5; TRBD1 agrees at 8 bases. Germline V gene data show CDR1 as KGHDR and CDR2 as SFDVKD. The CDR3 spans 15 residues. Unmatched junction bases numbered 3, after V lost 3 bases and J lost 3 bases. The CDR3 nucleotides are TGTGCCACCAGTGATACCAGGGGGCCCAATCAGCCCCAGCATTTT. Translated: CATSDTRGPNQPQHF.

This clone was picked up one time. The chain has TRBV11-3 and TRBJ1-2, with 9 bases fitting TRBD1. Germline trimming cut 5 bases from V and 4 bases from J; bases unmatched to any gene: 8. Germline V CDR1 and CDR2: SGHNT, YENEEA. This CDR3 has 15 amino acids. The CDR3 loop is CASSPRTGVFYGYTF. CDR3 DNA: TGTGCCAGCAGCCCCCGGACAGGGGTTTTCTATGGCTACACCTTC.

V usage is TRBV2 and J usage is TRBJ1-1; a weak D match, TRBD1 (5 bases). The CDR3 length is 15 residues. Germline CDR1 reads SNHLY; CDR2 reads FYNNEI. Trimming cost V 2 bases and J 5 bases, with 15 bases left between them. The CDR3 reads CASSELGRGWTEAFF. The CDR3 DNA reads TGTGCCAGCAGTGAACTGGGTAGGGGATGGACTGAAGCTTTCTTT.

V usage is TRBV10-2 and J usage is TRBJ2-2, with 13 bases identical to TRBD2. Unmatched junction bases numbered 9, after V lost 6 bases and J lost 2 bases. CDR1 and CDR2 from the germline V gene are WSHSY and SAAADI. The CDR3 is made up of 18 amino acids. CDR3 coding DNA: TGCGCCAGCAGGGGGGGACTAGCGGGGTTTAGCAACACCGGGGAGCTGTTTTTT. Translated: CASRGGLAGFSNTGELFF.

This clone showed up just once. The chain recombines TRBV5-1 with TRBJ1-6; a possible D gene is TRBD1 (6 bases). Between the trimmed V and J ends, which lost 5 bases and 0 bases, there was a span of 9 bases. From germline, CDR1 is SGHRS and CDR2 YFSETQ. This CDR3 has 15 amino acids. CDR3 loop: CASSDRSSYNSPLHF. CDR3 nucleotides: TGCGCCAGCAGTGACAGGAGCTCCTATAATTCACCCCTCCACTTT.

The chain carries TRBV5-4 and TRBJ1-2; 11 bases match TRBD1. The J segment lost 6 bases and the V segment lost 4 bases, leaving 11 bases of the junction unmatched. This CDR3 is built from 16 residues. Germline CDR1 reads SGHNT; CDR2 reads YYREEE (reference sequence). CDR3 bases: TGTGCCAGCAGCACGGGGGGACAGGGGGGTGTAAATGGCTACACCTTC. It specifies CASSTGGQGGVNGYTF.

CDR3 sequence: CSVEGSSSGLNEQFF. CDR3 sequence (DNA): TGCAGCGTTGAAGGGTCGTCTAGCGGGCTCAATGAGCAGTTCTTC. The rearrangement joins TRBV29-1 to TRBJ2-1; 8 positions agree with TRBD2. Germline lookup yields CDR1 SQVTM and CDR2 ANQGSEA. This CDR3 has 15 residues. J was trimmed by 6 bases and V by 1 base; bases with no gene match: 8.

The CDR3 sequence: CASSYGQGASEQYF. The CDR3 nucleotides are TGTGCCAGCAGCTATGGACAGGGGGCGAGCGAGCAGTACTTC. The chain has TRBV21-1 and TRBJ2-7; the D call in the table, TRBD1, was not verified against the DNA. TRBV21-1 is recorded as a pseudogene. This CDR3 is 14 amino acids long.

J is TRBJ1-2 and V is TRBV18; 9 bases are shared with TRBD1. The germline CDR1 and CDR2 sequences are KGHSH and LQKENI. Trimming cost V 3 bases and J 2 bases; bases outside gene matches: 4. The CDR3 has 15 amino acids. CDR3 sequence (DNA): TGTGCCAGCTCACCTTCCACAGGGGGCAACTATGGCTACACCTTC. Its translation is CASSPSTGGNYGYTF.

This rearrangement joins TRBV11-2 to TRBJ1-1, with D perhaps TRBD1 (6 bases). The germline CDR1 and CDR2 sequences are SGHAT and FQNNGV. This CDR3 has 14 residues. The V end lost 8 bases, the J end lost 0 bases, and 13 bases lay between the germline ends. As DNA, the CDR3 is TGTGCCAGCTGCTCAGGGGCCTTGAACACTGAAGCTTTCTTT. Translating gives CASCSGALNTEAFF. The variable domain in full, with the rest retrieved from reference TRBV11-2 and TRBJ1-1, is EAGVAQSPRYKIIEKRQSVAFWCNPISGHATLYWYQQILGQGPKLLIQFQNNGVVDDSQLPKDRFSAERLKGVDSTLKIQPAKLEDSAVYLCASCSGALNTEAFFGQGTRLTVV.

The J gene is TRBJ2-3, the V gene TRBV10-1, with 8 bases that match TRBD2. After removal of 4 bases from V and 3 bases from J, the junction contained 6 bases not matched to a gene. The germline V gene has CDR1 WNHNN and CDR2 SYGVQD (reference sequence). This CDR3 comprises 15 residues. As DNA, the CDR3 is TGCGCCAGCAGTGTGAGCGGGGGAAAAACAGATACGCAGTATTTT. This sequence encodes CASSVSGGKTDTQYF.

The chain uses TRBV7-9 and TRBJ1-1; D gene unclear. Germline V gene lookup returns CDR1 SEHNR and CDR2 FQNEAQ (reference sequence). V was clipped by 1 base and J by 0 bases, with 9 bases between them. The CDR3 has 15 amino acids. CDR3 DNA: TGTGCCAGCAGCTTAGTTAGCGGGTTGAACACTGAAGCTTTCTTT. It yields the protein CASSLVSGLNTEAFF.

The CDR3 coding sequence is TGTGCCAGCAGCTATGGACAGCCTATGAACACTGAAGCTTTCTTT. The encoded protein is CASSYGQPMNTEAFF. J is TRBJ1-1 and V is TRBV7-9; D may be TRBD1 (6 bases). This CDR3 has 15 amino acids. V was pared by 4 bases and J by 0 bases, with 12 bases between. Germline V gene lookup returns CDR1 SEHNR and CDR2 FQNEAQ (reference sequence).

This chain links TRBV12-3 or TRBV12-4 with TRBJ1-6; tentative D call: TRBD1 (5 bases). Between the trimmed V and J ends, which lost 7 bases and 5 bases, there was a span of 6 bases. The CDR3 length is 12 residues. The CDR3 DNA reads as TGTGCCAGCAAAGGGGATAATTCACCCCTCCACTTT. This encodes CASKGDNSPLHF.

This chain connects TRBV3-1 (or the pseudogene TRBV3-2) to TRBJ2-5; a possible D gene is TRBD2 (6 bases). Per germline, CDR1 LGHDT and CDR2 YNNKEL (reference sequence). V was shortened by 0 bases and J by 6 bases, with 14 bases between the two germline ends. The CDR3 runs 15 residues. The CDR3 nucleotides read TGTGCCAGCAGCCAAGATGGCGGGGTTCGAAAGACCCAGTACTTC. It codes for CASSQDGGVRKTQYF.

CDR3 DNA sequence: TGTGCCAGCAGCCTACAGGGGGCTGTGAACACTGAAGCTTTCTTT. Translating it yields CASSLQGAVNTEAFF. The J gene is TRBJ1-1, the V gene TRBV5-4, with TRBD1 identical over 9 bases. The V gene's germline CDR1 is SGHNT and CDR2 YYREEE (reference sequence). The V segment lost 4 bases and the J segment 0 bases; nucleotides outside the gene matches: 4. The CDR3 loop spans 15 amino acids.

This chain connects TRBV7-9 to TRBJ1-6; the D gene is possibly TRBD1 (6 bases). CDR1 and CDR2 (germline): SEHNR, FQNEAQ (reference sequence). The length of the CDR3 is 16 residues. V was shortened by 1 base and J by 6 bases, with 13 bases between the two germline ends. The CDR3 loop reads CASSLGNRVSNSPLHF. CDR3 DNA sequence: TGTGCCAGCAGCTTAGGTAACAGGGTGTCTAATTCACCCCTCCACTTT.

The chain links TRBV7-8 to TRBJ1-1, with TRBD1 matching over 8 bases. The CDR3 contains 14 residues. With 0 bases clipped from V and 8 bases from J, the junction kept 5 bases outside the gene matches. The germline V gene encodes CDR1 SGHVS and CDR2 FQNEAQ. The CDR3 loop reads CASSLAEDRAEAFF. The CDR3 DNA reads TGTGCCAGCAGCTTAGCGGAGGACAGGGCGGAAGCTTTCTTT.

V usage is TRBV4-3 and J usage is TRBJ2-5; a weak D match, TRBD1 (5 bases). The CDR3 has 16 amino acids. V lost 1 base to trimming and J lost 5 bases, with 17 bases between them. Germline assignment: CDR1 LGHNA and CDR2 YSLEER. The CDR3 nucleotides read TGCGCCAGCAGCCAAGTTTCAGGGCAGGGTTGGGAGACCCAGTACTTC. This sequence encodes CASSQVSGQGWETQYF.

The V and J genes are TRBV6-5 and TRBJ1-5, with D possibly TRBD1 on 5 matching bases. The germline CDR1 and CDR2 sequences are MNHEY and SVGAGI. The V end was cut by 9 bases, the J end by 0 bases, with 15 bases between. This CDR3 region has 15 residues. The CDR3 protein is CASTGGGYSNQPQHF. In nucleotides, the CDR3 is TGTGCCAGTACGGGGGGGGGATATAGCAATCAGCCCCAGCATTTT.

This chain joins TRBV5-4 and TRBJ2-1; a possible D gene is TRBD2 (7 bases). This CDR3 has 16 residues. V was cut by 2 bases and J by 2 bases, with 14 bases left in between. Germline V gives CDR1 SGHNT, CDR2 YYREEE (reference sequence). DNA for the CDR3: TGTGCCAGCAGCTTAGGCGGGGGCCTGGCCTACAATGAGCAGTTCTTC. Its translation is CASSLGGGLAYNEQFF.

The genes are TRBV6-5 and TRBJ2-1; 9 nucleotides agree with TRBD2. V lost 10 bases, J lost 6 bases, and 7 bases stayed unmatched. The CDR3 consists of 13 residues. The germline CDR1 and CDR2 sequences are MNHEY and SVGAGI. The CDR3 reads CAISGLAGNEQFF. The CDR3 nucleotides read TGTGCCATCTCGGGACTAGCAGGCAATGAGCAGTTCTTC.

This clone appeared a single time. CDR3 sequence reads: CASSKDVDRIYNNQPQHF. CDR3 bases: TGTGCCAGCAGCAAAGACGTGGACAGGATCTATAACAATCAGCCCCAGCATTTT. V is TRBV21-1 and J is TRBJ1-5; TRBD1 was called by the table and not checked on the DNA. TRBV21-1 is a known pseudogene. This CDR3 is built from 18 residues.

J is TRBJ2-3 and V is TRBV4-3; 11 bases fit TRBD2. Germline CDR1 reads LGHNA; CDR2 reads YSLEER. The V and J ends lost 1 base and 6 bases, in that order; junction bases with no gene match: 6. CDR3 length: 16 amino acids. As DNA, the CDR3 is TGCGCCAGCAGCCAAGCACTAGCGGGGGCTGTGGATACGCAGTATTTT. Protein: CASSQALAGAVDTQYF.

The rearrangement joins TRBV6-1 to TRBJ2-7, with 9 bases fitting TRBD1. V was clipped by 2 bases and J by 6 bases; unmatched bases: 5. Per the germline V gene, CDR1 is MNHNS and CDR2 is SASEGT. This CDR3 contains 14 residues. CDR3 DNA: TGTGCCAGCAGTGAAACCTGGACAGGGGTCGAGCAGTACGTC. Residues: CASSETWTGVEQYV.

The genes are TRBV18 and TRBJ2-5; 7 nucleotides match TRBD1. The CDR3 runs 14 residues. The germline gives CDR1 KGHSH, CDR2 LQKENI. V lost 3 bases, J lost 0 bases, and 1 base stayed unmatched. The CDR3 here is CASSPGQNQETQYF. CDR3 coding DNA: TGTGCCAGCTCACCGGGACAGAACCAAGAGACCCAGTACTTC.

The J gene is TRBJ2-3, the V gene TRBV24-1, with 9 bases identical to TRBD1. With V trimmed by 10 bases and J by 2 bases, 6 bases remained unmatched. This CDR3 region has 14 residues. Germline V lookup: CDR1 KGHDR, CDR2 SFDVKD. Written as DNA, the CDR3 is TGTGCCACATCGAGGACAGGGGCCACAGATACGCAGTATTTT. Translated, it gives CATSRTGATDTQYF.